The T cell receptor (beta chain) under discussion was sequenced for a study of blood T cell repertoires in COVID-19. Study at large: Both acute and convalescent COVID-19 samples were obtained from the United States, Italy and Spain. T cells, B-cell-depleted T cells, or PBMCs supplied cDNA or gDNA.

The CDR3 contains 17 residues. Germline V gives CDR1 SGHRS, CDR2 YFSETQ. The V segment lost 4 bases and the J segment 6 bases; nucleotides outside the gene matches: 15. Original handling: The assay estimated nucleated cells by amplifying reference gene primers. Produced via immunoSEQ multiplex PCR; TCRdb's table is partial and in-frame only. V, J and clone size are taken as reported in that table, and D and trimming were inferred from the DNA itself. Here the sample spans more than 200,000 clones, roughly 89% being singletons. Allocation to cohorts depended on clinical history reported by the participants.

The chain uses TRBV5-1 and TRBJ1-2, with 10 bases lining up with TRBD1. The sequenced sample consisted of PBMCs or T cells enriched from blood (not recorded which). This TCR was sampled from a woman in her twenties or thirties who had recovered from COVID-19. The CDR3 sequence is CASSPNNWGQGKHGYTF. CDR3 coding DNA: TGCGCCAGCAGCCCCAACAATTGGGGACAGGGGAAACATGGCTACACCTTC.